Listed below are T cell receptor beta chains from one sample, sequenced in a study of shared clonotypes between healthy human individuals. TCRdb's copy holds only in-frame clones and misses some; the assay was immunoSEQ multiplex PCR. In the table there are over a million clones, about 80% of which are singletons. The specimen sequenced was memory CD4+ T cells from PBMCs. These receptors were taken from a young man in good health. Some clones in this sample may be carry-over from other donors' samples. CDR3s include the opening cysteine and the closing phenylalanine or tryptophan. The D gene is left open where the match is weak. Rows give clone size only sometimes, using once, few, many, or a class for an expanded clone.

.,TRBV7-9,.,TRBJ2-2,TGTGCCAGCAGCCCCCGTAGCGGGGAGCTGTTTTTT,CASSPRSGELFF
.,TRBV12-2,.,TRBJ2-3,TGTGCAAGTCGCTCCAGACTTTCTACTCGGGCTAGCACCTCAGATACGCAGTATTTT,CASRSRLSTRASTSDTQYF
TRBD1,TRBV6-6,.,TRBJ1-2,TGTGCCAGCAGTTCCATTACAGGGGGCTATGGCTACACCTTC,CASSSITGGYGYTF
.,TRBV25-1,.,TRBJ1-1,TGTGCCAGCAGTGAGTCTCCGGGACGGCAATTGAACACTGAAGCTTTCTTT,CASSESPGRQLNTEAFF
TRBD2,TRBV6-6,.,TRBJ2-2,TGTGCCAGCAGTTCTAACAGCGGGAGCATCACCGGGGAGCTGTTTTTT,CASSSNSGSITGELFF
.,TRBV6-5,.,TRBJ1-1,TGTGCCAGCAGTCCGGCCACAGGGATGAACACTGAAGCTTTCTTT,CASSPATGMNTEAFF
.,TRBV30,.,TRBJ1-3,TGTGCCTGGAGTCTTCCACAGCGCTCTGGAAACACCATATATTTT,CAWSLPQRSGNTIYF
.,TRBV7-6,.,TRBJ2-5,TGTGCCAGCAGCTTAGGGCTGAGAGGAGGGGAGACCCAGTACTTC,CASSLGLRGGETQYF
.,TRBV5-1,.,TRBJ2-2,TGCGCCAGCAGCTTGCTAGGGTCGAACACCGGGGAGCTGTTTTTT,CASSLLGSNTGELFF
.,TRBV29-1,.,TRBJ1-1,TGCAGCGCTGACCGTAGGAGCGCTGAAGCTTTCTTT,CSADRRSAEAFF
.,TRBV2,.,TRBJ2-7,TGTGCCAGCACCCTAGGACAGAGCTACGAGCAGTACTTC,CASTLGQSYEQYF
TRBD2,TRBV7-8,few,TRBJ2-2,TGTGCCAGCAGCCAGACTAGCGGGAGAGGGGAGCTGTTTTTT,CASSQTSGRGELFF
TRBD1,TRBV5-1,.,TRBJ1-6,TGCGCCAGCAGCACGGGACAGGGGGCCTATAATTCACCCCTCCACTTT,CASSTGQGAYNSPLHF
TRBD2,TRBV9,.,TRBJ2-1,TGTGCCAGCAGCCATCAACCGGGACTAGCCGTACATGAGCAGTTCTTC,CASSHQPGLAVHEQFF
.,TRBV28,.,TRBJ2-3,TGTGCCAGCAGGGGAAGTTCTGGTAGGGGGACAGATACGCAGTATTTT,CASRGSSGRGTDTQYF
.,TRBV5-1,.,TRBJ2-3,TGCGCCAGCAGCGAGTTTATGGGAAGCACAGATACGCAGTATTTT,CASSEFMGSTDTQYF
.,TRBV19,.,TRBJ2-3,TGTGCCAGTAGTATTTGGGAAAACACAGATACGCAGTATTTT,CASSIWENTDTQYF
.,TRBV7-9,.,TRBJ2-5,TGTGCCAGCAGCTTCGGGCAGTACCAAGAGACCCAGTACTTC,CASSFGQYQETQYF
.,TRBV30,.,TRBJ1-2,TGTGCCTGGAGACCTTGGGGTGTCTATGGCTACACCTTC,CAWRPWGVYGYTF
.,TRBV10-2,.,TRBJ2-5,TGCGCCAGCAGACGGGGAACCCACCCCCAAGAGACCCAGTACTTC,CASRRGTHPQETQYF
TRBD2,TRBV2,.,TRBJ2-3,TGTGCCAGCAACGGTGGTAGCGGGATTCCAGATACGCAGTATTTT,CASNGGSGIPDTQYF
TRBD2,TRBV4-1,once,TRBJ2-1,TGCGCCAGCAGCCTAGCGGGAGGTAAACCAGTCTACAATGAGCAGTTCTTC,CASSLAGGKPVYNEQFF
.,TRBV7-2,.,TRBJ2-7,TGTGCCAGCCGGGCCCCCGGGAGCCTCCTGAACGAGCAGTACTTC,CASRAPGSLLNEQYF
TRBD1,TRBV28,.,TRBJ2-7,TGTGCCAGCAGTTTCGACAGGGGGATCTACGAGCAGTACTTC,CASSFDRGIYEQYF
TRBD2,TRBV10-3,.,TRBJ2-7,TGTGCCATCAGTAGAGGACTAGCGCCCTACGAGCAGTACTTC,CAISRGLAPYEQYF
.,TRBV19,.,TRBJ2-6,TGTGCCAGTAGTATTAAAGCATCCGGGGCCAACGTCCTGACTTTC,CASSIKASGANVLTF
.,TRBV6-1,once,TRBJ2-5,TGTGCCAGCAGTGAATCTTTGGATTCGGAGACCCAGTACTTC,CASSESLDSETQYF
TRBD1,TRBV2,.,TRBJ1-3,TGTGCCAGCATCAAGGTCCCGGGACAGGGAGACACCATATATTTT,CASIKVPGQGDTIYF
TRBD1,TRBV28,few,TRBJ1-1,TGTGCCAGCAGTTTTAAGACCTGGACAGGGAACACTGAAGCTTTCTTT,CASSFKTWTGNTEAFF
.,TRBV5-6,.,TRBJ2-5,TGTGCCAGCAGCTTGCGGGACTGGGGCCAAGAGACCCAGTACTTC,CASSLRDWGQETQYF
.,TRBV7-3,.,TRBJ1-5,TGTGCCAGCAGCTTAGTTATGGGGAATCAGCCCCAGCATTTT,CASSLVMGNQPQHF
.,TRBV7-9,.,TRBJ2-1,TGTGCCAGCAGCTTAGGCCAGGGGTTCCATGAGCAGTTCTTC,CASSLGQGFHEQFF
TRBD2,TRBV11-3,.,TRBJ2-7,TGTGCCAGCAGCTTAACTAGCGCCTCCTACGAGCAGTACTTC,CASSLTSASYEQYF
TRBD2,TRBV7-8,.,TRBJ2-7,TGTGCCAGCACCCCTCGGCGGGGGATGAACGAGCAGTACTTC,CASTPRRGMNEQYF
.,TRBV2,.,TRBJ2-2,TGTGCCAGCAGTGTCGGCAATCGCGCCGGGGAGCTGTTTTTT,CASSVGNRAGELFF
.,TRBV5-4,.,TRBJ1-2,TGTGCCAGCAGCTTCAGGGGAGACTATGGCTACACCTTC,CASSFRGDYGYTF
TRBD2,TRBV27,.,TRBJ2-3,TGTGCCAGCAGCCGTTTGTCGGCGGGGGACACAGATACGCAGTATTTT,CASSRLSAGDTDTQYF
TRBD1,TRBV7-9,.,TRBJ1-1,TGTGCCAGCAGCTTGGACAGGGGGCTGGGGACTGAAGCTTTCTTT,CASSLDRGLGTEAFF
.,TRBV18,.,TRBJ1-1,TGTGCCAGCTCATCTTCTCCCGGGGTGGCGGGCACTGAAGCTTTCTTT,CASSSSPGVAGTEAFF
.,TRBV4-1,.,TRBJ2-7,TGCGCCAGCAGCCAAGGACTAGGCGCCTACGAGCAGTACTTC,CASSQGLGAYEQYF
.,TRBV28,.,TRBJ2-4,TGTGCCAGCAGCCCCTTCAGTGGACTAGCCAAAAACATTCAGTACTTC,CASSPFSGLAKNIQYF
.,TRBV19,.,TRBJ2-7,TGTGCCAGTAGTACTCGGACGATGGGTATCGGGCCGTCGGTCGAGCAGTACTTC,CASSTRTMGIGPSVEQYF
TRBD2,TRBV5-1,.,TRBJ2-7,TGCGCCAGCAGCCCTAGCGGGAGCAGTCAGCGATTCCACGAGCAGTACTTC,CASSPSGSSQRFHEQYF
.,TRBV28,few,TRBJ1-5,TGTGCCAGCTGGGGAGGGTCCGAACGCAATCAGCCCCAGCATTTT,CASWGGSERNQPQHF
.,TRBV10-3,once,TRBJ1-2,TGTGCCATCAGGGACTTTGCCTCAGGCTACACCTTC,CAIRDFASGYTF
TRBD1,TRBV4-2,.,TRBJ1-5,TGTGCCAGCAGCCAGGGGTTGGACAGGGGACAGCCCCAGCATTTT,CASSQGLDRGQPQHF
.,TRBV28,.,TRBJ2-3,TGTGCCAGCAGTTTTCGTGACAACACAGATACGCAGTATTTT,CASSFRDNTDTQYF
TRBD2,TRBV9,few,TRBJ2-3,TGTGCCAGCAGCGTTGGACTAGCGGGATTGACAGATACGCAGTATTTT,CASSVGLAGLTDTQYF
.,TRBV5-1,few,TRBJ1-2,TGCGCCAGCAGCTTGTCCCCCGAGGGGGGCTACACCTTC,CASSLSPEGGYTF
.,TRBV12-2,.,TRBJ1-1,TGTGCAAGTCGCTTAGTCCCGGGACAAGAGAAAGGGGCTTTCTTT,CASRLVPGQEKGAFF
TRBD2,TRBV2,.,TRBJ2-3,TGTGCCAGCAGTGAAGAGGGACTAGCGGCAGATACGCAGTATTTT,CASSEEGLAADTQYF
.,TRBV6-1,.,TRBJ2-7,TGTGCCAGCATCCTCTCTGACGAGCAGTACTTC,CASILSDEQYF
.,TRBV5-1,.,TRBJ2-2,TGCGCCAGCAGCCCACAACCCGTGGACTCAAGTAAGGCCGGGGAGCTGTTTTTT,CASSPQPVDSSKAGELFF
.,TRBV28,few,TRBJ1-1,TGTGCCAGCAGCACTACGGGCCTCTCCGAGGGTGAAGCTTTCTTT,CASSTTGLSEGEAFF
TRBD2,TRBV29-1,.,TRBJ2-1,TGCAGCGCCGGCGGGGCTAGCGGGAGGAATGAGCAGTTCTTC,CSAGGASGRNEQFF
.,TRBV27,.,TRBJ1-4,TGTGCCAGCAGTTTAACTAGTTTAGGTGAAAAACTGTTTTTT,CASSLTSLGEKLFF